This TCR beta chain was captured by sequencing in a study of human T cells and chemical hapten exposure (dated by TCRdb to the early 2020s). Concerning the study at large: The libraries were sequenced as a pool, and the TCR yield per sample differed mostly because of small variations in library volumes within the pool. In alopecia patients, the study followed how the peripheral blood TCR repertoire changed in vivo over primary and secondary sensitization to diphenylcyclopropenone (DPC), a hapten. For every blood RNA sample, sequencing covered both the TCR alpha and TCR beta chains.

Total RNA was extracted from unfractionated whole blood that had been collected in Tempus Blood RNA tubes. About 5 healthy volunteers served as TCR sequencing controls and were bled at day 0, 2 weeks and 6 weeks. There are many counts of this clonotype. It has no known antigen specificity. Qualities for individual bases were not recorded, and no much larger clone is one base off. Libraries came from 5' RACE. The sequencing machine was an Illumina MiSeq. During library preparation, unique molecular identifiers were attached to individual cDNA molecules so that TCRs could be counted in a quantitative, reproducible way. Per the authors' processing: A median of about 87,000 TCRs per sample was observed, with a range of roughly 20,000 to 700,000. The Decombinator software suite was used to annotate V, J and CDR3 in the TCR reads. For the PS versus PT1 abundance plots, all samples were subsampled to the same number of TCRs (28,000). Expanded TCRs were defined as absent before sensitization and observed at least eight times at the 2-week time point. TCRdb handled the public reads itself, with Q25 trimming in fastp and clone calling in MiXCR, and kept productive beta chains. CDR3 protein duplicates are merged, each entry listing the most common genes and DNA. The V and J calls and clone size are TCRdb's, not the authors'. The sample data list about 81,000 distinct CDR3 sequences, and approximately 8% of these were observed just once. The ten largest make up around 2.3% of the sample.

CDR1 and CDR2 are drawn from the germline V gene: KGHSH, LQKENI. V is clipped by 6 bases and J by 3 bases, and the sequence between their germline boundaries is 18 bases long. The CDR3, cysteine through phenylalanine, is 15 amino acids long. The read is trimmed to its CDR3 DNA, 45 bases read in frame from base 1. The paper as a whole reports these results and caveats: No change with DPC sensitization was found in the number of TCRs above 1 in 1000 frequency, and no evidence of global repertoire structure alterations was found. After repeated subsampling, the strength of the expansion versus patch-test correlation and the threshold at which it became significant changed.

The chain is assembled from TRBV18 and TRBJ2-7; the D segment could be TRBD2, given 6 matching bases. The TCR sequence derives from a male donor in good health. The nucleotides are TGTGCCAGCTCCCGAGGAGGGACTCCCGACTACGAGCAGTACTTC. This yields the protein CASSRGGTPDYEQYF.